Listed below are T cell receptor beta chains from one sample, sequenced in a study of somatic mutations in cytotoxic T cells in rheumatoid arthritis. Method: immunoSEQ multiplex PCR; TCRdb's copy keeps in-frame clones and lacks some. The profile shows 25,000 to 35,000 clones, approximately 78% of them singletons. The sequencing sample was made of CD8+ T cells sorted from blood. Receptors were obtained from an adult with rheumatoid arthritis. CDR3s include the opening cysteine and the closing phenylalanine or tryptophan. The order of the fields is clone size, V gene, D gene, J gene, CDR3 protein, CDR3 DNA. D genes are given only for firm matches. Size is stated for part of the rows, as once, few or many counts, or as a class when the clone is expanded.

>NA|TRBV7-6|TRBD1|TRBJ1-3
CASRLTGGFGNTIYF
TGTGCCAGCAGATTGACAGGGGGCTTTGGAAACACCATATATTTT
>NA|TRBV7-3|TRBD2|TRBJ2-1
CASSSSDRTSSYNEQFF
TGTGCCAGCAGCTCCTCCGACCGGACTAGCTCCTACAATGAGCAGTTCTTC
>NA|TRBV11-2|NA|TRBJ1-2
CASSPLQTAYYGYTF
TGTGCCAGCAGCCCCCTCCAGACAGCCTACTATGGCTACACCTTC
>NA|TRBV7-2|NA|TRBJ2-1
CASSLVGGDNEQFF
TGTGCCAGCAGCTTGGTGGGCGGGGACAATGAGCAGTTCTTC
>NA|TRBV20-1|NA|TRBJ1-1
CSAPGFPEAFF
TGCAGTGCTCCAGGGTTCCCTGAAGCTTTCTTT
>NA|TRBV6-5|NA|TRBJ2-7
CASSPGVGGEQYF
TGTGCCAGCAGCCCGGGTGTTGGGGGCGAGCAGTACTTC
>NA|TRBV5-1|TRBD1|TRBJ1-1
CASSTSFPGGQSTEAFF
TGCGCCAGCAGCACCTCATTCCCAGGGGGCCAGAGCACTGAAGCTTTCTTT
>NA|TRBV6-5|TRBD1|TRBJ1-1
CASSYSRGHTEAFF
TGTGCCAGCAGTTACTCCAGGGGGCACACTGAAGCTTTCTTT
>NA|TRBV5-1|TRBD2|TRBJ2-1
CASSPTSGGGYNEQFF
TGCGCCAGCAGCCCCACTAGCGGGGGGGGCTACAATGAGCAGTTCTTC
>NA|TRBV7-8|TRBD1|TRBJ2-7
CASRAGQGVAYEQYF
TGTGCCAGCAGGGCGGGACAGGGTGTCGCCTACGAGCAGTACTTC
>NA|TRBV7-9|TRBD1|TRBJ1-2
CASSLAGGGDYGYTF
TGTGCCAGCAGCTTAGCGGGAGGGGGCGACTATGGCTACACCTTC
>NA|TRBV7-9|NA|TRBJ1-2
CASSLGFQGHAGYTF
TGTGCCAGCAGCTTAGGATTTCAAGGACACGCCGGCTACACCTTC
>NA|TRBV10-2|NA|TRBJ2-2
CASSESGGRELFF
TGCGCCAGCAGTGAGTCGGGGGGCCGGGAGCTGTTTTTT
>NA|TRBV7-9|TRBD1|TRBJ2-1
CASSPRGRNYNEQFF
TGTGCCAGCAGCCCCAGGGGGCGGAATTACAATGAGCAGTTCTTC
>NA|TRBV10-1|TRBD1|TRBJ1-1
CASLRDRAFF
TGCGCCAGCCTGAGGGACAGGGCCTTCTTT
>few|TRBV30|NA|TRBJ1-1
CAWSDGTPEAFF
TGTGCCTGGAGCGATGGGACACCTGAAGCTTTCTTT